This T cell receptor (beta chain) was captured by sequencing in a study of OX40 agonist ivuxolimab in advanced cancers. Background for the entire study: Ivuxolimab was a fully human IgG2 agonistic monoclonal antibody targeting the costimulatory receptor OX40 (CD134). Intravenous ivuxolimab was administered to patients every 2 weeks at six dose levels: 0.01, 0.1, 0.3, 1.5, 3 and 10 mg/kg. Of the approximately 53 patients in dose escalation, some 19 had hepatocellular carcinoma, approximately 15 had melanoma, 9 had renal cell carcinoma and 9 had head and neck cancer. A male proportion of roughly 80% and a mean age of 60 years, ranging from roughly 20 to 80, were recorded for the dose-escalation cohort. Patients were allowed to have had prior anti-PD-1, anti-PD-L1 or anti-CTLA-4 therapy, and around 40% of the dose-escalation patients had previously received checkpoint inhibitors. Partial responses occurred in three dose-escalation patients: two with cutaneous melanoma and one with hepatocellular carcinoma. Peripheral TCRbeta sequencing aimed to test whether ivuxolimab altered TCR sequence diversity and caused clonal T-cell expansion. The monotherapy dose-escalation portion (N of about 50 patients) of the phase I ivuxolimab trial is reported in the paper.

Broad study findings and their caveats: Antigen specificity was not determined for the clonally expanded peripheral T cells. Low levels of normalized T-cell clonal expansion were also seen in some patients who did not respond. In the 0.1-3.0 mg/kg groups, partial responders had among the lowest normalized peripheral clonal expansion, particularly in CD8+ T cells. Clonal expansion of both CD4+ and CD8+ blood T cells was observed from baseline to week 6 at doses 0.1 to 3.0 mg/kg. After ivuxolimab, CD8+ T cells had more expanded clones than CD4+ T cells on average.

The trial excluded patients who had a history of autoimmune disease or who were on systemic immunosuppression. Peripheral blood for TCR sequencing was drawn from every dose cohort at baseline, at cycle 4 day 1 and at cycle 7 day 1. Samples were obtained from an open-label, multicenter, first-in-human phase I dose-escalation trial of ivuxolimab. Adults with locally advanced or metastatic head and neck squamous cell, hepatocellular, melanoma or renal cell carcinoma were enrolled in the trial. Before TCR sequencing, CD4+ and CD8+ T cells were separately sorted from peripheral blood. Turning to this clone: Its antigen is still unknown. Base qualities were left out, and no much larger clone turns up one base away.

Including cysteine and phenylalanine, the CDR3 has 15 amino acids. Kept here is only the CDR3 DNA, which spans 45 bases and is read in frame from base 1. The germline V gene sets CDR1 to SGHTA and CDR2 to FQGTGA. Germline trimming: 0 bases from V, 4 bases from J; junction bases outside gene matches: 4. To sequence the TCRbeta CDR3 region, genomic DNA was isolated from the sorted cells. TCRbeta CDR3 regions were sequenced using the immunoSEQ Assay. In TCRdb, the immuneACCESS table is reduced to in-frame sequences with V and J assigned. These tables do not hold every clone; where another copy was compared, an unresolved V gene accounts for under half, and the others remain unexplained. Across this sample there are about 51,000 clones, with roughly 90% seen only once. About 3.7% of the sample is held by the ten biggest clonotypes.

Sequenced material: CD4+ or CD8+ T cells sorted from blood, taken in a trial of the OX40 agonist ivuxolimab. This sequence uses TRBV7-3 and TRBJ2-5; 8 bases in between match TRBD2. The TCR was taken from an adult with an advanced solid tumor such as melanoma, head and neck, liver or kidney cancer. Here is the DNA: TGTGCCAGCAGCTTAACGAGCGGGGGTGGAGAGACCCAGTACTTC. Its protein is CASSLTSGGGETQYF. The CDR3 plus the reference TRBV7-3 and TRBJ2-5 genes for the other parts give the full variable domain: GAGVSQTPSNKVTEKGKYVELRCDPISGHTALYWYRQSLGQGPEFLIYFQGTGAADDSGLPNDRFFAVRPEGSVSTLKIQRTERGDSAVYLCASSLTSGGGETQYFGPGTRLLVL.